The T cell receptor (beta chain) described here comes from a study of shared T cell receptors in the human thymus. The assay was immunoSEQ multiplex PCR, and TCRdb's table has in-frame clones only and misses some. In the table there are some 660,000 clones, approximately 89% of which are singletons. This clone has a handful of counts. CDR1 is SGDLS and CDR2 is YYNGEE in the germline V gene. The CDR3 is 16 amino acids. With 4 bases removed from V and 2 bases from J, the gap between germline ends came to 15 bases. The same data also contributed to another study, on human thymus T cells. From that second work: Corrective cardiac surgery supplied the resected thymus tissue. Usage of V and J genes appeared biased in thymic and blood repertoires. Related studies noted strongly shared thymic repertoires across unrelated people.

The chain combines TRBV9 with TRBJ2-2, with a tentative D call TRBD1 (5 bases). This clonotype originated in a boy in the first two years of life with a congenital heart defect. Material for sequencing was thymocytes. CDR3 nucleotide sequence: TGTGCCAGCAGCATAGGACATTCCTCTAACACCGGGGAGCTGTTTTTT. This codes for CASSIGHSSNTGELFF.